The T cell receptor (beta chain) under discussion was sequenced for a study of CD8+CD57+ T cells in acquired aplastic anemia. Background on the study: CD4+ and CD8+ cells, once sorted, gave DNA averaging approximately 3.4 ug.

Template material for TCR beta VDJ and CDR3 profiling consisted of genomic DNA. TCRdb analysed the reads with MiXCR anew, one entry per CDR3 protein. The sample records 450,000 to 550,000 distinct CDR3 sequences, under 40% being singletons. The germline gives CDR1 LNHDA, CDR2 SQIVND (reference sequence). The CDR3 is 18 amino acids. The ends were cut back, 9 bases at V and 1 base at J, with 27 bases in the middle. Those patients picked for sequencing had displayed CD8+CD57+ cell expansion on flow cytometry. Severe acquired aplastic anemia affected all patients. The material sequenced was sorted CD4+, CD8+, or CD8+CD57+ T cells (not recorded which) from PBMCs. The V and J genes are TRBV19 and TRBJ1-2, with D possibly matching TRBD1 (5 bases). This TCR derives from a human donor with aplastic anemia. The CDR3 loop is CASGYLGSGLGGNYGYTF. The CDR3 nucleotides read TGTGCCAGCGGCTACCTAGGGAGCGGACTTGGGGGTAACTATGGCTACACCTTC.